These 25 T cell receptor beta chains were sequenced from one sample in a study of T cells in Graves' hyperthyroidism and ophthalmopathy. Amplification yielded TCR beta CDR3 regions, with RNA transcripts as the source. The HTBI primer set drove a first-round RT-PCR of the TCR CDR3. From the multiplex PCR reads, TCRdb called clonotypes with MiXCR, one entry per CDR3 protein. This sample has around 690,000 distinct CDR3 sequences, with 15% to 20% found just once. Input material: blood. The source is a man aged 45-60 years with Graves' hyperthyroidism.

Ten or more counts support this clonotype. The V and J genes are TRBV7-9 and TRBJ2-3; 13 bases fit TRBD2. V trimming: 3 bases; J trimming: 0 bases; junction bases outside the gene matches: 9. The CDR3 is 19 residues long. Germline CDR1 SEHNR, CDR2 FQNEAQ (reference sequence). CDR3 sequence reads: CASSFGLAGVGTSTDTQYF. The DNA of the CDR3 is TGTGCCAGCAGCTTTGGACTAGCGGGAGTCGGTACTAGCACAGATACGCAGTATTTT.

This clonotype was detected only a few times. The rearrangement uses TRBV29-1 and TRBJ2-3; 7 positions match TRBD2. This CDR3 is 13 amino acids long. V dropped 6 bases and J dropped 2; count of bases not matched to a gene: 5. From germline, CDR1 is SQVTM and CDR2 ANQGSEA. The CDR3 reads CSVSGGTTDTQYF. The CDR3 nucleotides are TGCAGCGTGTCGGGGGGAACCACAGATACGCAGTATTTT.

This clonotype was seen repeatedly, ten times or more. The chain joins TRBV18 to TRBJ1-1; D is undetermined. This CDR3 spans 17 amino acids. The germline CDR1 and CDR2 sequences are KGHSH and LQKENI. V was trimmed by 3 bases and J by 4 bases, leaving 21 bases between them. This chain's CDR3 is CASSPLNAQGMGTEAFF. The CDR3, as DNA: TGTGCCAGCTCACCTTTAAATGCCCAAGGAATGGGCACTGAAGCTTTCTTT.

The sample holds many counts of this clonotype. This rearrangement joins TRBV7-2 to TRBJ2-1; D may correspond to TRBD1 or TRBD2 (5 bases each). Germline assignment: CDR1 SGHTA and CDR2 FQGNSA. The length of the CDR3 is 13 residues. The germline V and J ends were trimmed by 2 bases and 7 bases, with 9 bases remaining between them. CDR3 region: CASSLTRENEQFF. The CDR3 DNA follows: TGTGCCAGCAGCTTAACCAGGGAGAATGAGCAGTTCTTC.

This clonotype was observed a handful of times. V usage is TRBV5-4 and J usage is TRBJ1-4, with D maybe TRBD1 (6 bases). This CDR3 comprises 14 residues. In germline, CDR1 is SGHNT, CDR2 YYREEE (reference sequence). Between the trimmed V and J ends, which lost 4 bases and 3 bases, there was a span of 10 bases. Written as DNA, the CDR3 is TGTGCCAGCAGCCGGGGGGGGCCTAATGAAAAACTGTTTTTT. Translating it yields CASSRGGPNEKLFF. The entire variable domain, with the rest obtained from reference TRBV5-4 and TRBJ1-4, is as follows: ETGVTQSPTHLIKTRGQQVTLRCSSQSGHNTVSWYQQALGQGPQFIFQYYREEENGRGNFPPRFSGLQFPNYSSELNVNALELDDSALYLCASSRGGPNEKLFFGSGTQLSVL.

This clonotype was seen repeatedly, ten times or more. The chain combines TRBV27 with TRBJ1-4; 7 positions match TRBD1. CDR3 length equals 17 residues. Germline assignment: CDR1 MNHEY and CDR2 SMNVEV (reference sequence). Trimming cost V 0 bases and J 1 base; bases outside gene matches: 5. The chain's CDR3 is CASSLSRGVRTNEKLFF. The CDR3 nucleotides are TGTGCCAGCAGTTTATCCAGGGGGGTCAGAACTAATGAAAAACTGTTTTTT.

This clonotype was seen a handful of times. This CDR3 reads CASRENRDWQPQHF. CDR3 sequence (DNA): TGTGCCAGCAGGGAAAACAGGGATTGGCAGCCCCAGCATTTT. V is TRBV6-2 or TRBV6-3 and J is TRBJ1-5, with TRBD1 as a possible D gene (6 bases). V was cut by 6 bases and J by 7 bases, with 16 bases left in between. The CDR3 has 14 amino acids. The V gene's germline CDR1 is MNHEY and CDR2 SVGEGT.

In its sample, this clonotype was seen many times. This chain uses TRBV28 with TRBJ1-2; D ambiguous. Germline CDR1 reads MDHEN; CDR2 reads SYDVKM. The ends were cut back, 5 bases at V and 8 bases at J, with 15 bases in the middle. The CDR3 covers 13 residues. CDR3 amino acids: CASSKQNSKGYTF. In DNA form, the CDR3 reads TGTGCCAGCAGTAAACAGAACTCTAAGGGCTACACCTTC.

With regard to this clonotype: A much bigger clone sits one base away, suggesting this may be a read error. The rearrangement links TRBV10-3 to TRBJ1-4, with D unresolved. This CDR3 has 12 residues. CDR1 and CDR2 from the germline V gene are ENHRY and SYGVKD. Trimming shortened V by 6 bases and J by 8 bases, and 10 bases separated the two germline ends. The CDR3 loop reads CAIRRSGEKLFF. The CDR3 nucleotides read TGTGCCATCAGACGATCGGGGGAAAAACTGTTTTTT.

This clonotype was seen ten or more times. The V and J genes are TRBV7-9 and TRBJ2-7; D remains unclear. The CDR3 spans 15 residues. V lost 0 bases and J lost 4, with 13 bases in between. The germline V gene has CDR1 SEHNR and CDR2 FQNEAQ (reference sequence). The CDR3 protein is CASSLAEVLSYEQYF. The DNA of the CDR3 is TGTGCCAGCAGCTTAGCTGAGGTCCTCTCTTACGAGCAGTACTTC.

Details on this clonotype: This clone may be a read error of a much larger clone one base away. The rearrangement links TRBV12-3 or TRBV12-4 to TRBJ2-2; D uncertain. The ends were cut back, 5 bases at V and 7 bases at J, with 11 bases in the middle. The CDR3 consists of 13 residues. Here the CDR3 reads CASSRSEVGELFF. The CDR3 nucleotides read TGTGCCAGCAGTCGCTCTGAAGTCGGGGAGCTGTTTTTT.

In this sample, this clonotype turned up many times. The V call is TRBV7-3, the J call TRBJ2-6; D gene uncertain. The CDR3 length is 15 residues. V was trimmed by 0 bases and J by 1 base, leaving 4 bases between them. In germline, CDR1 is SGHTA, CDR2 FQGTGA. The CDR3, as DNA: TGTGCCAGCAGCTTAACGTCGTCTGGGGCCAACGTCCTGACTTTC. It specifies CASSLTSSGANVLTF.

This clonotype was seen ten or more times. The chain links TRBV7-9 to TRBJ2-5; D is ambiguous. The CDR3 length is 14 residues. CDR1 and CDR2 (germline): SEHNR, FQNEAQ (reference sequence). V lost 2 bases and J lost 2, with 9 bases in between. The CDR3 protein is CASSLIQLQETQYF. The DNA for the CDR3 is TGTGCCAGCAGCTTAATACAGCTTCAAGAGACCCAGTACTTC.

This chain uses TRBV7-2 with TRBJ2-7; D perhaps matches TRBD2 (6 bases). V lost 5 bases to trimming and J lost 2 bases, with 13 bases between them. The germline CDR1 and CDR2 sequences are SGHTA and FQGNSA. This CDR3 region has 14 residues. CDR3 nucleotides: TGTGCCAGCAGCCGCGGGACGGGTGCCTACGAGCAGTACTTC. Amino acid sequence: CASSRGTGAYEQYF.

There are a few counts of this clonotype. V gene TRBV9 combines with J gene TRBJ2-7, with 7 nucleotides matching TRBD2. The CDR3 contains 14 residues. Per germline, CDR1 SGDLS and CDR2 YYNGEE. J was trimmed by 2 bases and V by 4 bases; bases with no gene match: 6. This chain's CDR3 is CASSPSGAPYEQYF. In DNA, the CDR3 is TGTGCCAGCAGCCCTAGCGGTGCTCCCTACGAGCAGTACTTC.

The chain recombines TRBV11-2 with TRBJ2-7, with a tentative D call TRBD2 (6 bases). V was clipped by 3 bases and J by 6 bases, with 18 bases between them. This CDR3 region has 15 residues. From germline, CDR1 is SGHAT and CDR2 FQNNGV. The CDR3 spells CASSLGDSPGSEQYF. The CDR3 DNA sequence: TGTGCCAGCAGCTTGGGGGACTCCCCAGGTTCCGAGCAGTACTTC.

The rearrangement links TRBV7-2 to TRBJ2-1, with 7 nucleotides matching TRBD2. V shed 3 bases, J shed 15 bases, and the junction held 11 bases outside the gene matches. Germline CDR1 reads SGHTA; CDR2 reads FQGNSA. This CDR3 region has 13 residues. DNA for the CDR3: TGTGCCAGCAGCTTCGGACTAGACTTTCGATGGTTCTTC. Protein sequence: CASSFGLDFRWFF.

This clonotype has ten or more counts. CDR3 sequence (DNA): TGTGCCAGCAGTATCAGGGGGCTTGAAGCTTTCTTT. This encodes CASSIRGLEAFF. The chain employs TRBV12-3 or TRBV12-4 and TRBJ1-1; 8 nucleotides match TRBD1. V shed 5 bases and J 7 bases; nucleotides not matched to a gene: 3. This CDR3 region has 12 residues.

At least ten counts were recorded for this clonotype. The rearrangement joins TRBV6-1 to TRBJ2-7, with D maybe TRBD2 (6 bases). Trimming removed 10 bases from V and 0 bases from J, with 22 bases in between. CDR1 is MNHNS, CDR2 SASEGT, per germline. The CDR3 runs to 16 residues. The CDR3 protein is CATSRGSVGSSYEQYF. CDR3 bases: TGTGCCACCTCCCGGGGGAGCGTTGGAAGCTCCTACGAGCAGTACTTC.

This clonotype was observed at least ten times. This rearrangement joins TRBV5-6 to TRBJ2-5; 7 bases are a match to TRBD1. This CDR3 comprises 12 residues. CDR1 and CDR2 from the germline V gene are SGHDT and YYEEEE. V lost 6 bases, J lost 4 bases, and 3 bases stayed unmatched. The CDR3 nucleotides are TGTGCCAGCACCACAGGGGTAGAGACCCAGTACTTC. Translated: CASTTGVETQYF.

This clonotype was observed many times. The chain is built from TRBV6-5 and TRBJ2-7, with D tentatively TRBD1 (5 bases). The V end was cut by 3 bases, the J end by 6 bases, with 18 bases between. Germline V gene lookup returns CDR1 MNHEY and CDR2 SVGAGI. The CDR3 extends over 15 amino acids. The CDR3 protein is CASSYLDTLAGEQYF. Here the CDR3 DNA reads TGTGCCAGCAGTTATTTGGACACCTTGGCCGGCGAGCAGTACTTC.

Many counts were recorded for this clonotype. CDR3 sequence: CASSREWGNQPQHF. As DNA, the CDR3 is TGTGCCAGCAGCAGGGAGTGGGGCAATCAGCCCCAGCATTTT. The V and J genes are TRBV2 and TRBJ1-5; D might be TRBD1 (5 bases). Germline V CDR1 and CDR2: SNHLY, FYNNEI. The V and J ends lost 6 bases and 2 bases respectively, with 11 bases between them. The CDR3 extends over 14 amino acids. The full variable domain, its missing parts supplied by reference TRBV2 and TRBJ1-5, is EPEVTQTPSHQVTQMGQEVILRCVPISNHLYFYWYRQILGQKVEFLVSFYNNEISEKSEIFDDQFSVERPDGSNFTLKIRSTKLEDSAMYFCASSREWGNQPQHFGDGTRLSIL.

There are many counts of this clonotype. The CDR3 here is CASSRQRAAQETQYF. CDR3 in DNA: TGTGCCAGCTCACGACAGAGGGCAGCCCAAGAGACCCAGTACTTC. V and J are TRBV18 and TRBJ2-5; D tentatively reads TRBD1 or TRBD2 (5 bases each). Per the germline V gene, CDR1 is KGHSH and CDR2 is LQKENI. The CDR3 extends over 15 amino acids. Trimming removed 4 bases from V and 1 base from J, with 13 bases in between. Full variable domain (missing parts from reference TRBV18 and TRBJ2-5): NAGVMQNPRHLVRRRGQEARLRCSPMKGHSHVYWYRQLPEEGLKFMVYLQKENIIDESGMPKERFSAEFPKEGPSILRIQQVVRGDSAAYFCASSRQRAAQETQYFGPGTRLLVL.

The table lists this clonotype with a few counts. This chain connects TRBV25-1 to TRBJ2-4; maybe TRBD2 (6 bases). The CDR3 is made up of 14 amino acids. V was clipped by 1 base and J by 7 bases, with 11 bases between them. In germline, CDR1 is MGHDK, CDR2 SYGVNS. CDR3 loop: CASSESGRRNIQYF. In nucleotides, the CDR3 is TGTGCCAGCAGTGAATCGGGGAGGAGGAACATTCAGTACTTC.

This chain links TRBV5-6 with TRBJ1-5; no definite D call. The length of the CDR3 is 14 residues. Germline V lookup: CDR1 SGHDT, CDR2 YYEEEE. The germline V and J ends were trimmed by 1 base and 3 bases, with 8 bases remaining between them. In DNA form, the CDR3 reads TGTGCCAGCAGCTTGCGGCAGCACAATCAGCCCCAGCATTTT. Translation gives CASSLRQHNQPQHF.